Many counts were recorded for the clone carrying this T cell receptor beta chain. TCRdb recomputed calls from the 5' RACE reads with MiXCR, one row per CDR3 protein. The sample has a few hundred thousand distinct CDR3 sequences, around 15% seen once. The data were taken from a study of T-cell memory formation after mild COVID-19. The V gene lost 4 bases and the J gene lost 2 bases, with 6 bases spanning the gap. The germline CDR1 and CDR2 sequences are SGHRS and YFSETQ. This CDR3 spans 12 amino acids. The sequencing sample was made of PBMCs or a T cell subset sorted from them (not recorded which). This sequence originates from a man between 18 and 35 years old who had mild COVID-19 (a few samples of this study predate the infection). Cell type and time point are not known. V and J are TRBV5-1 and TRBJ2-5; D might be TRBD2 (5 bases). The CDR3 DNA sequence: TGCGCCAGCAGCCCGGGACAAGAGACCCAGTACTTC. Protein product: CASSPGQETQYF.